This T cell receptor (beta chain) derives from a study of T cell responses to AZD1222 COVID-19 vaccine. The study, taken as a whole, reports: Baseline antibody screening turned up just 6 or 7 seropositive AZD1222 recipients.

Germline V gene data show CDR1 as KGHSH and CDR2 as LQKENI. Trimming cost V 1 base and J 6 bases; bases outside gene matches: 15. This CDR3 is 18 amino acids long. Produced via immunoSEQ multiplex PCR; TCRdb's table is partial and in-frame only. This table holds over 200,000 clones, about 95% found once. To note about this clone: Its antigen is unidentified.

This specimen was peripheral blood, taken 28 days after the second dose of the MenACWY control vaccine. The chain has TRBV18 and TRBJ1-2; 9 positions match TRBD1. This sequence originates from an adult who received the MenACWY meningococcal vaccine as a control. The DNA of the CDR3 is TGTGCCAGCTCACCACAATTAGGTCCCGGGACAGGGAAGGATGGCTACACCTTC. As protein: CASSPQLGPGTGKDGYTF.